This paragraph covers one T cell receptor beta chain sequence. The data are from a study of cytomegalovirus exposure and HLA in healthy donors. Trimming cost V 3 bases and J 5 bases; bases outside gene matches: 17. The CDR3 totals 19 residues. Germline-derived CDR1 and CDR2 are SGHTA and FQGTGA. Use of 60 Vbeta and 13 Jbeta primers characterized the PCR. The repertoire was sequenced with immunoSEQ multiplex PCR; TCRdb's copy has only in-frame clones and lacks some. The sample shows 90,000 to 130,000 clones, roughly 85% of them seen only once. This sequence was found in a man between 25 and 39 years old in good health and CMV-seropositive. The material sequenced was PBMCs. This chain connects TRBV7-3 to TRBJ2-3; TRBD2 agrees at 10 bases. CDR3 nucleotides: TGTGCCAGCAGCTTTGGGCCGGCAGCGGGGGGGCCGGAAAGAGATACGCAGTATTTT. Protein sequence: CASSFGPAAGGPERDTQYF.